This entry is about one T cell receptor beta chain. This clone was recorded a few times. The antigen it binds to is not known. No qualities accompany the bases; no much larger clone lies one base away. The library was generated by the immunoSEQ multiplex PCR assay. For the multiplex PCR, a mixture combining 60 forward primers for TCR Vbeta segments and 13 reverse primers for TCR Jbeta segments was used. The CDR3 region of rearranged TCR beta genes was amplified from genomic DNA with a multiplex PCR assay. The amplified TCR beta libraries were sequenced on the Illumina HiSeq System as 87-base-pair reads. Regarding the original processing steps: A later analysis counted about 82 million unique TCR beta chains across the 650 to 700 repertoires, and some 12 million of these chains were shared by at least two donors. To remove PCR and sequencing errors, raw reads were error-corrected and collapsed into unique sequences using a nearest-neighbor algorithm that merged closely related sequences. To assign V, D and J gene segments, CDR3 sequences were aligned to IMGT reference sequences. For a sequence to be retained, at least a six-nucleotide match to both a V gene segment and a J gene segment was required. A rearrangement counted as productive if the CDR3 had no stop codons and remained in frame with V and J, and every other rearrangement counted as non-productive. Following IMGT convention, CDR3 was defined as the stretch from the second conserved V-encoded cysteine up to the conserved J-encoded phenylalanine. The earlier analysis of more than 450 of the donors excluded sequences that lacked an unambiguous match to a single V gene segment. An earlier analysis of some 610 of the donors called V segments functional above 56.7% productive rearrangements and segregating when the between-donor standard deviation exceeded 5%. A statistical classification framework was built for diagnosing cytomegalovirus status from the catalog of TCR beta chain sequences. A later analysis assigned V and J genes by comparing TCR nucleotide sequences with IMGT/GENE-DB human TR gene sequences. In a later analysis, CDR3 sequences and most-parsimonious VDJ recombination scenarios were assigned using the TCRdist pipeline. In a later analysis, every TCR beta chain was defined by the combination of its CDR3 amino acid sequence and its V-gene family, and reads without a unique V-gene family were dropped. As a way to deal with suspected cross-contamination and a sequencing artifact, a later analysis dropped approximately 590 nucleotide sequences that were highly shared and had low generation probability. A later analysis calculated a clonal expansion index for each public chain from normalized within-repertoire ranks of inferred template counts. In a later analysis, generation probabilities were computed with a VDJ recombination model fitted to out-of-frame rearrangements, and the resulting probabilities were checked against IGoR. In a later analysis, TCR-TCR, TCR-HLA and TCR-CMV co-occurrence was scored with hypergeometric tests, and a repertoire-size bias correction was applied to TCR pairs. To estimate false discovery rates, a later analysis permuted the HLA or CMV assignments 20 times. In a later analysis, co-occurring TCRs were grouped using DBSCAN, and TCRdist sequence similarity was added for clustering within HLA-allele-positive subsets. For co-occurrence clustering, repertoires with fewer than 30,000 or more than 120,000 public chains were excluded, along with roughly 5 repertoires with anomalous nucleotide sharing. The immuneACCESS repertoire file appears here via TCRdb, limited to in-frame rearrangements. These files lack a portion of the clones; in checked studies, under half of the deficit traces to unresolved V genes, and the cause of the others is not known. V and J calls and clone size follow that table, whereas D and trimming were derived from the DNA. The sample records more than 150,000 clones, roughly 78% of which are singletons. About 0.64% of the sample is taken by the ten largest.

These data are taken from a study of cytomegalovirus exposure and HLA in healthy donors (dated by TCRdb to 2015 to 2018). In terms of the full investigation: An earlier analysis of several hundred of the donors reported more than 250 Gb of sequence data and more than 90 million unique TCR beta sequences from some 180 million T cells. An early release that covered several hundred HLA-typed donors contained approximately 290 gigabases of sequencing data and roughly 84 million unique TCR sequences. Among the roughly 400 genotyped donors, around 81% belonged to the genetic ancestry cluster associated with self-reported Caucasian donors. The study was designed to test whether signatures of past pathogen exposure could be identified by cataloging public T cell receptors. The study used immunosequencing to profile the T cell repertoires of several hundred subjects and linked those repertoires to cytomegalovirus serostatus. Besides the first cohort of more than 650 subjects, a separate validation cohort made up of roughly 120 different subjects was used. To predict cytomegalovirus infection status, the study combined high-throughput TCR immunosequencing, statistical association of individual TCRs with disease status, and machine learning. To study patterns of TCR occurrence, a later analysis re-analyzed previously published TCR beta repertoires from 666 donors and added high-resolution HLA genotyping. Rather than using new phenotypic data, the later analysis identified candidate immune exposures from TCR beta sequences and from how often those sequences occurred across donors. To decide whether each TCR beta V gene segment behaved as functional or pseudogenic, an earlier analysis of 587 of the donors relied on high-throughput TCR beta sequencing. Donor age, sex, ethnicity and CMV serostatus were collected together with the repertoire data. A later genetic analysis took genome-wide SNP genotypes for about 65% of the roughly 670 donors and used that subset as a discovery cohort. Every repertoire in the discovery cohort had been generated on one and the same sequencing platform. HLA typing included class I and class II loci at four-digit resolution. Typing coverage varied by locus: 629-630 donors for A, B, C, DRB1 and DQB1; roughly 510 for DQA1; about 590 for DPA1; roughly 450 for DPB1. Four or five DR-DQ haplotypes were treated as single units for association and clustering because of strong linkage in the cohort. On average, roughly 240,000 unique TCR beta nucleotide sequences were sequenced per donor among some 420 genotyped donors of the cohort, with roughly 18% of those sequences being non-productive.

The CDR3 has 14 amino acids, counting the end cysteine and phenylalanine. The read is trimmed to its CDR3 DNA, 42 bases read in frame from base 1. The junction shows trimming of 11 bases on V and 2 bases on J, and the gene matches do not reach 10 bases of it. Based on the germline V gene, the CDR1 and CDR2 sequences are ENHRY and SYGVKD. The cohort was made up of 666 healthy bone marrow donors. At the time of sampling, all cohort members were nominally healthy, though unrecorded immune exposures were likely present. The donor was CMV seronegative and was included in the group of about 400 seronegative cohort members. Each donor provided a peripheral blood sample, and peripheral blood mononuclear cells were used for TCR beta sequencing. Genomic DNA extraction from the blood cell samples was performed with the Qiagen DNeasy Blood Extraction Kit. The study at large found these results: CMV serostatus was the only immune exposure information available for the cohort. In a later genetic analysis, a missense DCLRE1C variant was associated with V-gene and J-gene trimming of TCR beta chains, and the association was replicated in an independent cohort. When HLA alleles, especially DR and DQ, strongly co-occurred, TCR associations were difficult to assign to individual alleles. A later analysis found that HLA-associated TCR beta chains were more clonally expanded and had lower generation probabilities than equally common non-associated chains. In a later analysis, the rate of TCR association differed among HLA loci, with DRB1 alleles having the most associated TCRs and HLA-C alleles having the fewest. Three of the identified cytomegalovirus-associated TCR beta chains were confirmed in vitro to be specific for cytomegalovirus antigens. An earlier analysis of some 560 of the donors showed that most TCR beta V segments appeared in productive rearrangements either about 90% or about 30% of the time, which broadly matched IMGT annotations. Correlated functional status among segregating V segments might reflect linkage disequilibrium, but an unknown experimental factor could not be ruled out. Some IMGT-functional V segments, including TRBV6-2 and TRBV6-3, could not be distinguished by the 87-base-pair reads and were therefore excluded. The cohort was sequenced for TCR beta chains only, and without alpha or paired-chain data the features that could be detected were limited. According to the authors, the approach could potentially be generalized to other disease states and immunological phenotypes. Several of the top co-occurrence clusters appeared to be linked to parvovirus B19, influenza, CMV and Epstein-Barr virus, according to a later analysis. In a later analysis, over 15,000 TCR beta sequences were associated with specific HLA alleles at a false discovery rate of 0.05. Because HLA typing was unavailable for some donors at each locus, only the typed subset was used in association tests. A later analysis found that most CMV-associated TCR beta chains appeared HLA-restricted, with HLA associations seemingly driven largely by CMV exposure. The presence/absence analyses assumed that sequencing depth was roughly uniform across donors, and that assumption may not be true. The study listed 150 to 200 TCR beta chains as associated with cytomegalovirus. Most TCR sequences were observed very rarely across donors, whereas some public TCRs were present in many individuals. According to a later genetic analysis, donors in an Asian-associated ancestry cluster had fewer N-insertions in productive TCRs than the approximately 700-donor mean. A further reported finding was that TCR beta sequences accurately predicted the HLA-A and HLA-B alleles for most subjects in the first cohort. Over 15 rarely observed V segments, including chromosome 9 orphons, were excluded from the earlier analysis of some 590 of the donors because counts were too low. In both the original and validation cohorts, the classifier was reported to diagnose cytomegalovirus status with high specificity and sensitivity. A cluster of highly shared sequence variants was judged likely to represent a technical artifact of the sequencing pipeline.

The source is a boy under 18 in good health and CMV-seronegative. The chain couples TRBV10-3 to TRBJ2-3; TRBD1 fits 7 bases in the junction. The material sequenced was PBMCs. The DNA sequence reads TGTGCCGTCGGATTCGACAGGGACACAGATACGCAGTATTTT. It codes for CAVGFDRDTDTQYF.